The 10 T cell receptor beta chains presented below share a single source sample, sequenced in a study of blood T cell repertoires in COVID-19. The assay was immunoSEQ multiplex PCR, and TCRdb's table has in-frame clones only and misses some. The sample has about 270,000 clones, approximately 88% seen once. Sequenced sample: PBMCs or T cells enriched from blood (not recorded which). These receptors were taken from a woman aged 40 to 50 with acute COVID-19.

This rearrangement joins TRBV5-4 to TRBJ1-6; a weak D match, TRBD1 (5 bases). The germline V gene encodes CDR1 SGHNT and CDR2 YYREEE (reference sequence). The CDR3 is 14 amino acids. The V end lost 4 bases, the J end lost 5 bases, and 10 bases lay between the germline ends. This CDR3 reads CASSRGGNNSPLHF. The DNA for the CDR3 is TGTGCCAGCAGCCGGGGGGGAAATAATTCACCCCTCCACTTT.

V usage is TRBV19 and J usage is TRBJ2-1; D call uncertain. V was trimmed by 4 bases and J by 2 bases, leaving 9 bases between them. Germline V gives CDR1 LNHDA, CDR2 SQIVND (reference sequence). There are 14 residues in the CDR3. CDR3 loop: CASSTQRAYNEQFF. The CDR3 bases are TGTGCCAGTAGTACTCAACGGGCCTACAATGAGCAGTTCTTC.

This rearrangement joins TRBV24-1 to TRBJ1-4, with TRBD1 identical over 11 bases. Per germline, CDR1 KGHDR and CDR2 SFDVKD. The CDR3 totals 17 residues. V dropped 3 bases and J dropped 5; count of bases not matched to a gene: 7. CDR3 sequence reads: CATSDPPGTGGNEKLFF. The CDR3 nucleotides are TGTGCCACCAGTGATCCCCCCGGGACAGGGGGAAATGAAAAACTGTTTTTT.

The chain employs TRBV10-3 and TRBJ2-7; 8 bases line up with TRBD2. CDR3 length: 20 amino acids. Trimming took 8 bases from V and 0 from J; bases not matched to a gene: 24. The V gene's germline CDR1 is ENHRY and CDR2 SYGVKD. The CDR3 loop reads CAISKIVASGSTRSSYEQYF. CDR3 nucleotides: TGTGCCATCTCTAAGATCGTAGCCAGCGGGAGTACCCGATCCTCCTACGAGCAGTACTTC.

J is TRBJ2-1 and V is TRBV24-1; D perhaps matches TRBD1 (6 bases). From germline, CDR1 is KGHDR and CDR2 SFDVKD. The CDR3 has 17 residues. The ends were cut back, 1 base at V and 9 bases at J, with 21 bases in the middle. The CDR3, as DNA: TGTGCCACCAGTGATTTTAGGGGGACACTTAAACGGGGTGAGCAGTTCTTC. Encoded protein: CATSDFRGTLKRGEQFF.

The chain couples TRBV5-1 to TRBJ2-3; D gene uncertain. CDR3 length: 14 residues. V lost 4 bases and J 1 base, leaving 10 bases between the germline ends. Germline V gene lookup returns CDR1 SGHRS and CDR2 YFSETQ. CDR3 nucleotide sequence: TGCGCCAGCAGCGCTAGACCCGGCACAGATACGCAGTATTTT. Translating gives CASSARPGTDTQYF.

The chain uses TRBV11-3 and TRBJ2-7; 10 nucleotides line up with TRBD2. Germline-derived CDR1 and CDR2 are SGHNT and YENEEA. The V gene end was trimmed by 4 bases and the J gene end by 2 bases; junction bases not matched to a gene: 5. CDR3 size: 15 residues. The CDR3 protein is CASSSSGRAPYEQYV. The CDR3, as DNA: TGTGCCAGCAGCTCCAGCGGGAGGGCCCCCTACGAGCAGTACGTC.

This sequence joins TRBV24-1 and TRBJ1-5, with TRBD1 matching 12 bases. The CDR3 contains 19 residues. Losses at the gene ends were 4 bases for V and 0 bases for J; bases not matched to a gene: 9. The germline V gene encodes CDR1 KGHDR and CDR2 SFDVKD. DNA of the CDR3: TGTGCCACCAGTGACTCCGGGACAGGGGGCGCGTATAGCAATCAGCCCCAGCATTTT. Encoded protein: CATSDSGTGGAYSNQPQHF.

This clone was counted once. The chain recombines TRBV30 with TRBJ2-1; 7 bases line up with TRBD2. The CDR3 has 15 residues. Germline V gene lookup returns CDR1 GTSNPN and CDR2 SVGIG (reference sequence). J was trimmed by 2 bases and V by 0 bases; bases with no gene match: 4. In DNA form, the CDR3 reads TGTGCCTGGAGTGTATACGGGAGGACCTACAATGAGCAGTTCTTC. Amino acids: CAWSVYGRTYNEQFF.

The chain couples TRBV5-1 to TRBJ1-1; D is perhaps TRBD1 (5 bases). This CDR3 is 15 amino acids long. Looked up from germline, CDR1 is SGHRS and CDR2 is YFSETQ. Trimming shortened V by 3 bases and J by 1 base, and 13 bases separated the two germline ends. The CDR3 DNA reads as TGCGCCAGCAGCTGGTCAATACAGGAGAACACTGAAGCTTTCTTT. Amino acid sequence: CASSWSIQENTEAFF.